The 7 T cell receptor beta chains reported below all come from one sample, sequenced in a study of cytomegalovirus exposure and HLA in healthy donors. The PCR used 60 Vbeta and 13 Jbeta primers. Assay used: immunoSEQ multiplex PCR; TCRdb lists only in-frame clones, some missing. The profile shows 90,000 to 150,000 clones, around 77% of them singletons. Sequencing was performed on PBMCs. Every receptor here comes from a human donor in good health.

This clone was detected a few times. The rearrangement joins TRBV14 to TRBJ2-5; no clear D. Germline V gene lookup returns CDR1 SGHDN and CDR2 FVKESK. V was shortened by 1 base and J by 5 bases, with 11 bases between the two germline ends. The CDR3 runs to 14 residues. The CDR3, as DNA: TGTGCCAGCAGCCAAGGAGCCAGGTCTGAGACCCAGTACTTC. As protein: CASSQGARSETQYF.

The J gene is TRBJ2-5, the V gene TRBV7-9, with D possibly matching TRBD1 (6 bases). V was pared by 7 bases and J by 3 bases, with 12 bases between. CDR3 length: 13 residues. Germline V lookup: CDR1 SEHNR, CDR2 FQNEAQ (reference sequence). The CDR3 coding sequence is TGTGCCAGCACGGAAACAGGGAAAGAGACCCAGTACTTC. It encodes CASTETGKETQYF.

The chain is built from TRBV7-2 and TRBJ2-1; 8 nucleotides align to TRBD1. Germline V gives CDR1 SGHTA, CDR2 FQGNSA. V was pared by 0 bases and J by 10 bases, with 5 bases of the junction left unmatched. This CDR3 contains 14 residues. The CDR3 sequence: CASSLAWTGNEQFF. The CDR3 nucleotides read TGTGCCAGCAGCTTAGCCTGGACAGGGAACGAGCAGTTCTTC.

Details on this clone: Other DNA sequences in this specimen translate into the identical CDR3. The chain uses TRBV7-9 and TRBJ2-7, with D possibly TRBD1 on 6 matching bases. The CDR3 is 13 residues long. Trimming pared 6 bases from V and 2 bases from J, leaving 11 bases between. The germline V gene encodes CDR1 SEHNR and CDR2 FQNEAQ (reference sequence). CDR3 amino acids: CASSQDRPYEQYF. For the CDR3, the DNA is TGTGCCAGCAGTCAGGACAGACCCTACGAGCAGTACTTC.

About this clone: In the same sample, other DNA sequences code for this CDR3. This chain uses TRBV5-1 with TRBJ2-5; D gene uncertain. V was trimmed by 0 bases and J by 2 bases, leaving 8 bases between them. In germline, CDR1 is SGHRS, CDR2 YFSETQ. This CDR3 is 14 amino acids long. The CDR3 protein is CASSLGAGQETQYF. CDR3 nucleotides: TGCGCCAGCAGCTTGGGGGCCGGACAAGAGACCCAGTACTTC.

The chain couples TRBV7-6 to TRBJ2-5; 10 positions agree with TRBD2. Germline lookup yields CDR1 SGHVS and CDR2 FNYEAQ. Losses at the gene ends were 5 bases for V and 1 base for J; bases not matched to a gene: 1. This CDR3 region has 14 residues. Here the CDR3 reads CASSPSGSQETQYF. The CDR3 DNA sequence: TGTGCCAGCAGCCCTAGCGGGAGCCAAGAGACCCAGTACTTC. Drawing the rest from reference TRBV7-6 and TRBJ2-5, the complete variable domain is GAGVSQSPRYKVTKRGQDVALRCDPISGHVSLYWYRQALGQGPEFLTYFNYEAQQDKSGLPNDRFSAERPEGSISTLTIQRTEQRDSAMYRCASSPSGSQETQYFGPGTRLLVL.

As concerns this clone: Other DNA sequences of this sample code for an identical CDR3. CDR3 loop: CASSLLGGFTDTQYF. In DNA form, the CDR3 reads TGTGCCAGCAGTCTACTTGGGGGGTTCACAGATACGCAGTATTTT. This chain connects TRBV27 to TRBJ2-3, with a weak D call TRBD2 (6 bases). The CDR3 sequence is 15 residues long. With 5 bases removed from V and 2 bases from J, the gap between germline ends came to 14 bases. Germline V gives CDR1 MNHEY, CDR2 SMNVEV (reference sequence).